Listed below are T cell receptor beta chains from one sample, sequenced in a study of T-cell reconstitution after alpha-beta-depleted transplantation in children. Using its own MiXCR run on the PCR reads, TCRdb lists one record per CDR3 protein. This sample has about 600,000 distinct CDR3 sequences, with about 10% found just once. The material sequenced was PBMCs from the stem cell graft donor, taken from the stem cell graft. These receptors were taken from a human donor who donated a stem cell graft to a child with acute myeloid leukemia. CDR3s include the opening cysteine and the closing phenylalanine or tryptophan. D genes are given only for firm matches. Clone size is given for some rows only: seen once, a few or many times, or a class if the clone is expanded.

V	size	J	D	CDR3	DNA
TRBV29-1	.	TRBJ2-1	.	CSPKVAGGPGNEQFF	TGCAGCCCAAAGGTCGCAGGAGGGCCGGGCAATGAGCAGTTCTTC
TRBV20-1	few	TRBJ1-2	.	CSARDPSRQGGYTF	TGCAGTGCTAGAGATCCGTCTAGGCAGGGTGGCTACACCTTC
TRBV12-3/TRBV12-4	many	TRBJ2-3	TRBD2	CASSLLSSGTDTQYF	TGTGCCAGCAGTTTGTTGTCTAGCGGGACAGATACGCAGTATTTT
TRBV29-1	many	TRBJ2-7	.	CSVRGREQYF	TGCAGCGTTCGGGGACGGGAGCAGTACTTC
TRBV20-1	.	TRBJ2-2	.	CSARLGGNTGELFF	TGCAGTGCTAGACTGGGGGGGAACACCGGGGAGCTGTTTTTT
TRBV7-9	many	TRBJ2-5	TRBD1	CASSRPGQGTQETQYF	TGTGCCAGCAGCCGACCCGGACAGGGCACACAAGAGACCCAGTACTTC
TRBV15	.	TRBJ2-2	TRBD1	CATSRTGDTGELFF	TGTGCCACCAGCAGGACAGGGGACACCGGGGAGCTGTTTTTT
TRBV7-3	.	TRBJ2-2	.	CASSLMGSSGELFF	TGTGCCAGCAGCTTAATGGGTAGTTCCGGGGAGCTGTTTTTT
TRBV18	.	TRBJ2-3	TRBD1	CASSRQGFTDTQYF	TGTGCCAGCTCGCGACAGGGGTTCACAGATACGCAGTATTTT
TRBV20-1	.	TRBJ2-1	TRBD2	CSARVGLAGGANEQFF	TGCAGTGCTAGAGTAGGGTTGGCGGGAGGGGCAAATGAGCAGTTCTTC
TRBV12-3/TRBV12-4	.	TRBJ2-2	TRBD1	CASTQFRTGAYTGELFF	TGTGCCAGCACCCAATTCCGGACAGGGGCCTACACCGGGGAGCTGTTTTTT
TRBV20-1	.	TRBJ2-3	TRBD1	CSARDPFGTGGTDTQYF	TGCAGTGCTAGAGATCCGTTCGGGACAGGGGGGACAGATACGCAGTATTTT
TRBV5-6	few	TRBJ2-1	TRBD2	CASVGLAGPPSEQFF	TGTGCCAGCGTCGGACTAGCGGGTCCCCCGTCCGAGCAGTTCTTC
TRBV6-5	many	TRBJ2-3	.	CASSYSNTGSGADTQYF	TGTGCCAGCAGTTACTCAAATACCGGGAGCGGTGCAGATACGCAGTATTTT